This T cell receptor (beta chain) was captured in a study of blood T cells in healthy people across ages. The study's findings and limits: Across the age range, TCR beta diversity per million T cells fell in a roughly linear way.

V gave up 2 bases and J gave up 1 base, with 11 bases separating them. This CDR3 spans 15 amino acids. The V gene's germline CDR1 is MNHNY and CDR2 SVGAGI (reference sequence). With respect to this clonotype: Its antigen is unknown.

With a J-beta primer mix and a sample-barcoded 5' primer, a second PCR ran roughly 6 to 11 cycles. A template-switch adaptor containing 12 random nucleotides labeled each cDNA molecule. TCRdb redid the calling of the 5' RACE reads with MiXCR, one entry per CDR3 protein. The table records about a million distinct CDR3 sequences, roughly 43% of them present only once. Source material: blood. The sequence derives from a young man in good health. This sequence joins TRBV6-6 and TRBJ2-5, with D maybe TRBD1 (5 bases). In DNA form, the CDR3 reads TGTGCCAGCAGTTACGTTCTGGGGCGCCAAGAGACCCAGTACTTC. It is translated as CASSYVLGRQETQYF.